This T cell receptor beta chain came from a study of cytomegalovirus exposure and HLA in healthy donors. Study-level background: The same platform was used for the 120 validation repertoires and the approximately 670 first-cohort repertoires, a later analysis reported. Study results and limitations: A list of about 180 TCR beta chains associated with cytomegalovirus was given. Most TCR sequences showed up rarely, but some public TCRs showed up in many donors.

While the first cohort had several hundred subjects, the donors belonged to the separate validation cohort of fewer than 150 subjects. Germline lookup yields CDR1 KGHSH and CDR2 LQKENI. V dropped 3 bases and J dropped 2; count of bases not matched to a gene: 6. This CDR3 is built from 17 residues. Points on this clone: What it binds is not known.

Repertoires were generated with immunoSEQ multiplex PCR, while TCRdb's copy carries only in-frame clones and drops some. This sample has about 73,000 clones, with 85% to 95% found just once. The sequenced sample was PBMCs. The chain uses TRBV18 and TRBJ2-3; the match to TRBD2 covers 12 bases. The clonotype comes from a man aged 18 to 30 in good health and CMV-seronegative. CDR3 bases: TGTGCCAGCTCACCTCTTGGACTAGCGGGACTCACAGATACGCAGTATTTT. Translated: CASSPLGLAGLTDTQYF.